These 25 T cell receptor beta chains came from one sample sequenced in a study of shared clonotypes between healthy human individuals. The naive CD8 fraction comprised CD45RO-negative cells positively selected for CCR7 and excluded terminally differentiated effector memory CD45RA+ cells. Clones were read by immunoSEQ multiplex PCR, and TCRdb kept only the in-frame ones, dropping some. There are 1.5 million to 2.5 million clones in the sample; roughly 94% occur only once, and 1.2% lies in the top ten. Sequencing was done on a sample of naive CD8+ T cells sorted from blood. The receptors shown here come from a young man in good health.

This clone has only a few counts. The chain links TRBV9 to TRBJ1-6, with no clear D. Trimming took off 4 bases at V and 7 bases at J, with 12 bases between the two ends. Germline CDR1 reads SGDLS; CDR2 reads YYNGEE. The CDR3 extends over 14 amino acids. The CDR3 DNA follows: TGTGCCAGCAGCATCGGGCAGTCAAATTCACCCCTCCACTTT. Amino acids: CASSIGQSNSPLHF.

The chain carries TRBV29-1 and TRBJ1-1, with a weak D call TRBD1 (5 bases). CDR1 and CDR2 from the germline V gene are SQVTM and ANQGSEA. The V gene lost 3 bases and the J gene lost 3 bases, with 11 bases spanning the gap. The CDR3 has 13 residues. The CDR3 DNA is TGCAGCGTTGAGGGGGGATTGTACACTGAAGCTTTCTTT. Translation gives CSVEGGLYTEAFF.

J is TRBJ2-7 and V is TRBV2, with 8 bases fitting TRBD2. CDR3 length: 15 residues. Losses at the gene ends were 6 bases for V and 0 bases for J; bases not matched to a gene: 7. Germline lookup yields CDR1 SNHLY and CDR2 FYNNEI. CDR3 coding DNA: TGTGCCAGCAGCGGGGGGAGCGGGGGCTCCTACGAGCAGTACTTC. Protein product: CASSGGSGGSYEQYF.

This clone was picked up one time. The chain is built from TRBV2 and TRBJ2-1, with 11 bases lining up with TRBD2. Germline CDR1 reads SNHLY; CDR2 reads FYNNEI. The V gene end was trimmed by 4 bases and the J gene end by 10 bases; junction bases not matched to a gene: 12. This CDR3 is built from 16 residues. DNA of the CDR3: TGTGCCAGCAGTGGCCATAGCGGGAGGGAGATTTGGGAGCAGTTCTTC. Translation: CASSGHSGREIWEQFF. The variable domain in full, completed from reference TRBV2 and TRBJ2-1, reads EPEVTQTPSHQVTQMGQEVILRCVPISNHLYFYWYRQILGQKVEFLVSFYNNEISEKSEIFDDQFSVERPDGSNFTLKIRSTKLEDSAMYFCASSGHSGREIWEQFFGPGTRLTVL.

The chain links TRBV19 to TRBJ2-7; 9 bases line up with TRBD2. V trimming: 5 bases; J trimming: 5 bases; junction bases outside the gene matches: 4. The V gene's germline CDR1 is LNHDA and CDR2 SQIVND (reference sequence). The CDR3 spans 13 residues. This CDR3 reads CASSFSGSHEQYF. The CDR3 DNA reads as TGTGCCAGTAGTTTTAGCGGGAGCCACGAGCAGTACTTC.

The chain couples TRBV19 to TRBJ1-4, with no clear D. This CDR3 is built from 15 residues. V was cut by 3 bases and J by 5 bases, with 13 bases left in between. The germline V gene encodes CDR1 LNHDA and CDR2 SQIVND (reference sequence). The CDR3 loop reads CASSMAGILNEKLFF. DNA for the CDR3: TGTGCCAGTAGTATGGCGGGGATTTTAAATGAAAAACTGTTTTTT.

The rearrangement links TRBV6-5 to TRBJ1-6; perhaps TRBD1 as D (6 bases). Germline V lookup: CDR1 MNHEY, CDR2 SVGAGI. The length of the CDR3 is 14 residues. Trimming took 5 bases from V and 6 from J, leaving 11 bases between them. CDR3 sequence: CASSQQGLNSPLHF. CDR3 nucleotide sequence: TGTGCCAGCAGTCAACAGGGACTTAATTCACCCCTCCACTTT.

This chain joins TRBV30 and TRBJ2-7; D gene ambiguous. Trimming removed 4 bases at V and 5 bases at J, with 12 bases between. Germline loops: CDR1 GTSNPN, CDR2 SVGIG (reference sequence). The CDR3 length is 12 residues. This CDR3 reads CAWISYSDEQYF. DNA of the CDR3: TGTGCCTGGATTTCTTATTCGGACGAGCAGTACTTC.

J is TRBJ1-2 and V is TRBV18; a possible D gene is TRBD1 (5 bases). CDR1 KGHSH and CDR2 LQKENI come from the germline V gene. This CDR3 contains 13 residues. Trimming took off 5 bases at V and 4 bases at J, with 11 bases between the two ends. DNA of the CDR3: TGTGCCAGCTCAGAGACAGCCCGCTATGGCTACACCTTC. It specifies CASSETARYGYTF.

Of note for this clone: Distinct nucleotide sequences in the sample also encode this CDR3. CDR3 nucleotide sequence: TGTGCCACCAGCAGGGACAGGGGGGAGACCCAGTACTTC. It codes for CATSRDRGETQYF. The chain couples TRBV15 to TRBJ2-5; 10 positions match TRBD1. Trimming took 3 bases from V and 5 from J; bases not matched to a gene: 0. CDR1 and CDR2 (germline): LNHNV, YYDKDF (reference sequence). This CDR3 region has 13 residues.

In nucleotides, the CDR3 is TGCGCCAGCAGTGGCCCAGGGGTCGTGAACACTGAAGCTTTCTTT. It yields the protein CASSGPGVVNTEAFF. The V gene is TRBV10-2, the J gene TRBJ1-1; TRBD1 might be the D (6 bases). Germline V gives CDR1 WSHSY, CDR2 SAAADI. Trimming stripped 4 bases from V and 0 bases from J, with 12 bases between. The length of the CDR3 is 15 residues.

In its sample, this clone was seen once. The sample has other DNA sequences that encode this CDR3 too. The rearrangement joins TRBV19 to TRBJ2-7; 10 bases are a match to TRBD1. Germline V gene sequence: CDR1 LNHDA, CDR2 SQIVND (reference sequence). The CDR3 is 14 amino acids. The trim removed 6 bases at V and 2 bases at J, leaving 4 bases unmatched. The CDR3 nucleotides are TGTGCCAGTAGCTTAGGGACAGGGGCCTACGAGCAGTACTTC. Its protein product is CASSLGTGAYEQYF.

The V call is TRBV9, the J call TRBJ1-1; D is uncertain. V lost 0 bases and J 2 bases, leaving 5 bases between the germline ends. From germline, CDR1 is SGDLS and CDR2 YYNGEE. This CDR3 is 13 amino acids long. CDR3 protein: CASSVGHNTEAFF. In DNA form, the CDR3 reads TGTGCCAGCAGCGTAGGGCACAACACTGAAGCTTTCTTT.

V usage is TRBV5-4 and J usage is TRBJ1-2; D gene uncertain. Deletions cut 4 bases from V and 4 bases from J, with 11 bases between. This CDR3 has 13 amino acids. CDR1 is SGHNT, CDR2 YYREEE, per germline (reference sequence). The CDR3 here is CASSAWGGYGYTF. Here the CDR3 DNA reads TGTGCCAGCAGCGCGTGGGGAGGCTATGGCTACACCTTC.

This chain joins TRBV28 and TRBJ2-3, with 8 bases fitting TRBD1. The V gene end was trimmed by 7 bases and the J gene end by 2 bases; junction bases not matched to a gene: 5. CDR3 size: 14 residues. CDR1 and CDR2 (germline): MDHEN, SYDVKM. CDR3 loop: CASTKTGDTDTQYF. The CDR3, as DNA: TGTGCCAGCACAAAGACAGGGGACACAGATACGCAGTATTTT.

The gene calls are TRBV9 and TRBJ2-2; D gene uncertain. Germline V gene lookup returns CDR1 SGDLS and CDR2 YYNGEE. V was pared by 0 bases and J by 2 bases, with 8 bases between. The CDR3 sequence is 15 residues long. The DNA of the CDR3 is TGTGCCAGCAGCGTAGCTACCGCCAACACCGGGGAGCTGTTTTTT. It yields the protein CASSVATANTGELFF.

The chain joins TRBV6-4 to TRBJ2-1, with TRBD2 as a possible D gene (5 bases). CDR1 is MRHNA, CDR2 SNTAGT, per germline. The CDR3 consists of 16 residues. The V gene lost 4 bases and the J gene lost 5 bases, with 18 bases spanning the gap. This CDR3 reads CASSATAWTGDNEQFF. Here the CDR3 DNA reads TGTGCCAGCAGTGCCACAGCCTGGACTGGAGACAATGAGCAGTTCTTC.

The chain joins TRBV28 to TRBJ1-4; D is undetermined. CDR3 length equals 18 residues. The V and J ends lost 2 bases and 0 bases respectively, with 16 bases between them. The V gene's germline CDR1 is MDHEN and CDR2 SYDVKM. CDR3 amino acids: CASSLALFGTTTNEKLFF. As DNA, the CDR3 is TGTGCCAGCAGTTTAGCACTTTTTGGAACCACAACTAATGAAAAACTGTTTTTT.

The chain uses TRBV19 and TRBJ1-5; 9 bases fit TRBD1. The CDR3 is 18 amino acids. After removal of 0 bases from V and 4 bases from J, the junction contained 10 bases not matched to a gene. Germline CDR1 is LNHDA and CDR2 is SQIVND (reference sequence). CDR3 sequence reads: CASSIDTWTGERNQPQHF. DNA of the CDR3: TGTGCCAGTAGTATAGACACATGGACAGGGGAAAGGAATCAGCCCCAGCATTTT. Looking up the rest from reference TRBV19 and TRBJ1-5 gives the full variable domain: DGGITQSPKYLFRKEGQNVTLSCEQNLNHDAMYWYRQDPGQGLRLIYYSQIVNDFQKGDIAEGYSVSREKKESFPLTVTSAQKNPTAFYLCASSIDTWTGERNQPQHFGDGTRLSIL.

The chain joins TRBV7-2 to TRBJ1-1; D is uncertain. Trimming stripped 1 base from V and 0 bases from J, with 9 bases between. This CDR3 has 15 amino acids. Germline lookup yields CDR1 SGHTA and CDR2 FQGNSA. Here the CDR3 reads CASSLGHTVNTEAFF. DNA for the CDR3: TGTGCCAGCAGCTTAGGCCACACGGTGAACACTGAAGCTTTCTTT.

With respect to this clone: Distinct nucleotide sequences in the sample also encode this CDR3. The V gene is TRBV27, the J gene TRBJ2-1; possibly TRBD1 or TRBD2 for D (5 bases each). V gave up 0 bases and J gave up 7 bases, with 7 bases separating them. This CDR3 is 13 amino acids long. Germline lookup yields CDR1 MNHEY and CDR2 SMNVEV (reference sequence). In DNA, the CDR3 is TGTGCCAGCAGTTTATCGTGGGGGAATGAGCAGTTCTTC. Amino acids: CASSLSWGNEQFF.

J is TRBJ1-1 and V is TRBV27; 7 bases line up with TRBD1. The CDR3 is made up of 15 amino acids. Trimming cost V 0 bases and J 3 bases; bases outside gene matches: 4. Germline CDR1 is MNHEY and CDR2 is SMNVEV (reference sequence). CDR3 bases: TGTGCCAGCAGTTTATCCCCCGACAGGGACACTGAAGCTTTCTTT. Amino acids: CASSLSPDRDTEAFF.

This clone showed up just once. The rearrangement joins TRBV4-3 to TRBJ2-7; D perhaps matches TRBD1 (5 bases). In germline, CDR1 is LGHNA, CDR2 YSLEER. CDR3 length: 17 residues. Deletions cut 0 bases from V and 1 base from J, with 16 bases between. In DNA form, the CDR3 reads TGCGCCAGCAGCCAAGACATAATTACAGGACCTTCCTACGAGCAGTACTTC. As protein: CASSQDIITGPSYEQYF.

Only one count was recorded for this clone. The V and J genes are TRBV27 and TRBJ2-7; D unclear. CDR3 length: 14 residues. The germline V gene has CDR1 MNHEY and CDR2 SMNVEV (reference sequence). Between the trimmed V and J ends, which lost 0 bases and 6 bases, there was a span of 12 bases. The CDR3 loop is CASSLSVRGGEQYF. In DNA form, the CDR3 reads TGTGCCAGCAGTTTATCGGTTAGAGGCGGCGAGCAGTACTTC.

This chain connects TRBV27 to TRBJ2-7; the match to TRBD1 covers 7 bases. The J segment lost 1 base and the V segment lost 5 bases, leaving 11 bases of the junction unmatched. CDR1 and CDR2 from the germline V gene are MNHEY and SMNVEV (reference sequence). The CDR3 totals 16 residues. In nucleotides, the CDR3 is TGTGCCAGCAGTGCCCGACAGGGTTTAACATCCTACGAGCAGTACTTC. Encoded protein: CASSARQGLTSYEQYF.